This T cell receptor (beta chain) was found in a study of technical replicates of blood from a handful of donors. Method: immunoSEQ multiplex PCR; TCRdb's copy keeps in-frame clones and lacks some. This sample carries about 83,000 clones, approximately 92% of them seen once, and the ten largest clones take 0.25%. The V segment lost 4 bases and the J segment 1 base; nucleotides outside the gene matches: 3. Looked up from germline, CDR1 is SGHNT and CDR2 is YENEEA. CDR3 size: 16 residues. The chain links TRBV11-3 to TRBJ2-2; 10 bases line up with TRBD1. The sequence was obtained from a human donor in good health. Sequenced material: T cells isolated from PBMCs. CDR3 sequence: CASSSGQGGNTGELFF. Here the CDR3 DNA reads TGTGCCAGCAGCTCCGGACAGGGGGGGAACACCGGGGAGCTGTTTTTT. Supplemented by reference TRBV11-3 and TRBJ2-2, the full variable domain reads EAGVVQSPRYKIIEKKQPVAFWCNPISGHNTLYWYLQNLGQGPELLIRYENEEAVDDSQLPKDRFSAERLKGVDSTLKIQPAELGDSAVYLCASSSGQGGNTGELFFGEGSRLTVL.